The 2 T cell receptor beta chains reported below all come from one sample, sequenced in a study of T cells in Graves' hyperthyroidism and ophthalmopathy. TCR beta CDR3 region amplification was performed from RNA transcripts. A first-round RT-PCR of the TCR CDR3 used the HTBI primer set. TCRdb reprocessed the multiplex PCR reads via MiXCR and lists one record per CDR3 protein. The data contain about 290,000 distinct CDR3 sequences, roughly 15% of them seen just once; the ten biggest clones take up more than 30%. Sequencing used blood. The receptors were gathered from a woman in her forties or fifties with Graves' hyperthyroidism that later progressed to Graves' ophthalmopathy.

The chain couples TRBV9 to TRBJ1-2; 7 positions match TRBD1. This CDR3 contains 15 residues. Per germline, CDR1 SGDLS and CDR2 YYNGEE. V lost 1 base, J lost 2 bases, and 5 bases stayed unmatched. CDR3 sequence (DNA): TGTGCCAGCAGCGTACATGAGGGGGCGAACTATGGCTACACCTTC. Translated, it gives CASSVHEGANYGYTF.

This clonotype appeared many times. This chain joins TRBV6-1 and TRBJ2-7, with 12 bases that match TRBD2. The V gene end was trimmed by 3 bases and the J gene end by 2 bases; junction bases not matched to a gene: 5. Germline V gene sequence: CDR1 MNHNS, CDR2 SASEGT. CDR3 length: 16 amino acids. CDR3 amino acids: CASSDLTSGRTYEQYF. As DNA, the CDR3 is TGTGCCAGCAGTGATTTGACTAGCGGGAGAACCTACGAGCAGTACTTC.